The clone carrying this TCR beta chain was seen a few times. Every diagnosis used clinical symptoms, serum thyroxine and TRAb, thyroid ultrasound and orbital computed tomography. This sample was taken from a study of T cells in Graves' hyperthyroidism and ophthalmopathy. What was amplified from RNA transcripts were TCR beta CDR3 regions. The primer set for the first-round RT-PCR of the TCR CDR3 was HTBI. TCRdb reprocessed the multiplex PCR reads via MiXCR and lists one record per CDR3 protein. Of about 700,000 distinct CDR3 sequences listed, 11% to 15% are singletons. Trimming left V 0 bases short and J 4 bases short, with 21 bases between. Germline CDR1 and CDR2: LGHDT and YNNKEL (reference sequence). The CDR3 runs to 18 residues.

This TCR derives from a woman aged 18-29 years with Graves' hyperthyroidism. Sequenced input: blood. The chain uses TRBV3-1 and TRBJ1-2; D not certain. CDR3 coding DNA: TGTGCCAGCAGCCAAGAACACCCGGTAAATTCCGGAATCTATGGCTACACCTTC. It specifies CASSQEHPVNSGIYGYTF.